The clone carrying this T cell receptor (beta chain) was recorded a few times. The antigen remains unidentified. The data originate from a study of beta chain features in type 1 diabetes. The study's findings and limits: VDJ junctions from type 1 diabetes patients carried fewer insertions and larger deletions.

The investigators reverse transcribed all of the isolated RNA, so they sequenced expressed TCRB transcripts. Using immunoSEQ multiplex PCR, the repertoire was profiled, and TCRdb retains in-frame clones only, with some absent. The table records 220,000 or so clones, roughly 70% of them present only once. The length of the CDR3 is 16 residues. Trimming took 5 bases from V and 9 from J; bases not matched to a gene: 18. CDR1 and CDR2 (germline): MGHDK, SYGVNS. Sequenced sample: naive CD4+ T cells from blood. V is TRBV25-1 and J is TRBJ1-1; 7 nucleotides agree with TRBD1. The clonotype comes from a man younger than 40 in good health. CDR3 sequence: CASSNPSGTDDPKAFF. The CDR3 DNA reads as TGTGCCAGCAGTAATCCATCGGGGACAGATGATCCAAAAGCTTTCTTT.